A single sample gave rise to the 12 T cell receptor beta chains below, sequenced in a study of CD8 T cells in ankylosing spondylitis. The study's findings and limits: Within ankylosing spondylitis blood, a TCR beta motif made up of fewer than ten highly homologous variants appeared to be characteristic.

TCRdb independently ran MiXCR on the 5' RACE reads; one entry per CDR3 protein. The repertoire consists of about 330,000 distinct CDR3 sequences, with roughly 8% occurring once and the leading ten covering 14% to 15%. These receptors have no identified antigens. Sequences were obtained from blood, either unsorted or a sorted T cell fraction (not recorded which). The receptors stem from a male donor with ankylosing spondylitis.

There are a few counts of this clonotype. The rearrangement uses TRBV5-1 and TRBJ2-7; D is possibly TRBD2 (5 bases). V lost 4 bases and J 0 bases, leaving 14 bases between the germline ends. This CDR3 spans 15 amino acids. Per the germline V gene, CDR1 is SGHRS and CDR2 is YFSETQ. CDR3 residues: CASSASGESSYEQYF. The CDR3 nucleotides read TGCGCCAGCAGCGCCTCCGGGGAAAGCTCCTACGAGCAGTACTTC.

The rearrangement links TRBV7-9 to TRBJ2-7, with D perhaps TRBD1 (6 bases). CDR3 size: 16 residues. The V and J ends lost 5 bases and 3 bases respectively, with 20 bases between them. CDR1 SEHNR and CDR2 FQNEAQ come from the germline V gene (reference sequence). The CDR3 coding sequence is TGTGCCAGCAGCCCAGTGGGGGCCACCAGCAACTACGAGCAGTACTTC. Protein sequence: CASSPVGATSNYEQYF.

V usage is TRBV5-5 and J usage is TRBJ1-4; D is unresolved. This CDR3 comprises 14 residues. V dropped 0 bases and J dropped 7 bases, with 10 bases sitting between them. The germline CDR1 and CDR2 sequences are SGHKS and YYEKEE (reference sequence). Written as DNA, the CDR3 is TGTGCCAGCAGCTTGGGTGATCCAAGTGAAAAACTGTTTTTT. Amino acids: CASSLGDPSEKLFF.

This clonotype appeared many times. The V call is TRBV11-2, the J call TRBJ2-1; 7 bases align to TRBD2. The trim removed 0 bases at V and 8 bases at J, leaving 16 bases unmatched. The germline CDR1 and CDR2 sequences are SGHAT and FQNNGV. There are 18 residues in the CDR3. In nucleotides, the CDR3 is TGTGCCAGCAGCTTAGATGGGCTAGCGGTTTTACATAGTGATGAGCAGTTCTTC. Translation gives CASSLDGLAVLHSDEQFF.

This chain connects TRBV7-9 to TRBJ2-7; D call uncertain. This CDR3 has 14 residues. Trimming removed 2 bases from V and 2 bases from J, with 10 bases in between. Germline V gene sequence: CDR1 SEHNR, CDR2 FQNEAQ (reference sequence). DNA of the CDR3: TGTGCCAGCAGCTTAAGAGGCCGAGCCTACGAGCAGTACTTC. This gives the protein CASSLRGRAYEQYF.

This clonotype was observed at least ten times. The J gene is TRBJ2-1, the V gene TRBV29-1; D is possibly TRBD1 (6 bases). Trimming left V 7 bases short and J 8 bases short, with 15 bases between. Germline V gene lookup returns CDR1 SQVTM and CDR2 ANQGSEA. This CDR3 has 12 residues. CDR3 nucleotide sequence: TGCAGCGCACGAGTGGGGGCCGATGAGCAGTTCTTC. Amino acid sequence: CSARVGADEQFF.

This chain uses TRBV2 with TRBJ2-1; 9 bases agree with TRBD1. The CDR3 is made up of 16 amino acids. The germline CDR1 and CDR2 sequences are SNHLY and FYNNEI. Losses at the gene ends were 5 bases for V and 0 bases for J; bases not matched to a gene: 5. The CDR3 bases are TGTGCCAGCAGTTTACAGGGGGCTGTCTCCTACAATGAGCAGTTCTTC. It yields the protein CASSLQGAVSYNEQFF.

This clonotype came up a few times. CDR3 coding DNA: TGTGCCAGCAGCAATATCCTGGGGTATGGGACTACCTTACTTACGCCCTACGAGCAGTACTTC. Translation gives CASSNILGYGTTLLTPYEQYF. The chain joins TRBV11-1 to TRBJ2-7, with 7 bases fitting TRBD2. Per germline, CDR1 SGHAT and CDR2 FQDESV (reference sequence). This CDR3 has 21 amino acids. The ends lost 5 bases at V and 2 bases at J; junction bases unmatched: 27. Full variable domain (outside the CDR3, taken from reference TRBV11-1 and TRBJ2-7): EAEVAQSPRYKITEKSQAVAFWCDPISGHATLYWYRQILGQGPELLVQFQDESVVDDSQLPKDRFSAERLKGVDSTLKIQPAELGDSAMYLCASSNILGYGTTLLTPYEQYFGPGTRLTVT.

This clonotype was recorded only once. V usage is TRBV5-1 and J usage is TRBJ2-7; perhaps TRBD1 as D (6 bases). Trimming cost V 4 bases and J 0 bases, with 11 bases left between them. Germline CDR1 is SGHRS and CDR2 is YFSETQ. The length of the CDR3 is 14 residues. In DNA form, the CDR3 reads TGCGCCAGCAGCCATGGACAGACCTCCTACGAGCAGTACTTC. Translated, it gives CASSHGQTSYEQYF.

This chain uses TRBV10-3 with TRBJ2-1, with 9 bases matching TRBD2. The CDR3 is made up of 16 amino acids. Trimming at V came to 3 bases and at J to 4 bases, leaving 7 bases not matched to a gene. In germline, CDR1 is ENHRY, CDR2 SYGVKD. The CDR3 region has the DNA TGTGCCATCAGTGATCGAAAGACTAGCGGTTACAATGAGCAGTTCTTC. Its protein is CAISDRKTSGYNEQFF.

This clonotype was seen more than once but under ten times. This CDR3 reads CAISPSGRPDTQYF. The CDR3 nucleotides are TGTGCCATCAGCCCTAGCGGGAGACCAGATACGCAGTATTTT. The genes are TRBV10-3 and TRBJ2-3; the match to TRBD2 covers 10 bases. This CDR3 has 14 residues. Losses at the gene ends were 6 bases for V and 4 bases for J; bases not matched to a gene: 4. Per germline, CDR1 ENHRY and CDR2 SYGVKD.

This clonotype has only a few counts. This sequence joins TRBV19 and TRBJ2-7; 8 nucleotides agree with TRBD1. Germline V lookup: CDR1 LNHDA, CDR2 SQIVND (reference sequence). V shed 2 bases, J shed 7 bases, and the junction held 10 bases outside the gene matches. There are 15 residues in the CDR3. The CDR3 sequence: CASSINRDRRPEQYF. The CDR3 DNA is TGTGCCAGTAGTATAAACCGGGACAGGAGGCCGGAGCAGTACTTC.